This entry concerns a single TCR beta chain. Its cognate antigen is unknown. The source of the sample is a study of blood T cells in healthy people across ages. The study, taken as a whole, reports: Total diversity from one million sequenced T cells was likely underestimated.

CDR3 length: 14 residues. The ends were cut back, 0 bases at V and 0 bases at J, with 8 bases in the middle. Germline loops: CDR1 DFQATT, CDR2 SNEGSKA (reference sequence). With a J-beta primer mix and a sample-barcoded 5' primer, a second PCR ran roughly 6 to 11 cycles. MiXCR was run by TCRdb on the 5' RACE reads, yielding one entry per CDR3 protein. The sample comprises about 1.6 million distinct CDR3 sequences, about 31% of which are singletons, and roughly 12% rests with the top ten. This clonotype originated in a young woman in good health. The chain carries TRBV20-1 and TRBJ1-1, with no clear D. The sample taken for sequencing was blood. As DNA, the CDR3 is TGCAGTGCTAGAGAACAGACTCTGAACACTGAAGCTTTCTTT. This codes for CSAREQTLNTEAFF.